This is a list of T cell receptor beta chains from one sample in a study of blood T cell repertoires in COVID-19. TCRdb's table, derived via immunoSEQ multiplex PCR, lists solely in-frame clones and lacks some. Counted here are about 180,000 clones, more than 75% occurring once; the ten biggest clones make up roughly 18%. Sequencing was performed on peripheral blood. These receptors were collected from an older person with COVID-19, enrolled during active disease. Each CDR3 is given with its conserved first and last residue. The order of the fields is CDR3 length, clone size, V gene, J gene, D gene, CDR3 protein, CDR3 DNA. The D gene is left open where the match is weak. Clone size appears in some rows only: once, few, many, or a class for an expanded clone.

11	-	TRBV2	TRBJ2-3	-	CASTSSDTQYF	TGTGCCAGCACCTCGTCGGATACGCAGTATTTT
17	-	TRBV13	TRBJ2-7	TRBD2	CASSLGGTSGISGEQYF	TGTGCCAGCAGCTTAGGTGGGACTAGCGGGATTAGTGGCGAGCAGTACTTC
14	-	TRBV7-9	TRBJ2-7	TRBD1	CASSLYRGMGEQYF	TGTGCCAGCAGCTTATACAGGGGAATGGGCGAGCAGTACTTC
16	-	TRBV18	TRBJ2-1	-	CASSPRDLTSYNEQFF	TGTGCCAGCTCACCACGGGACTTGACTTCCTACAATGAGCAGTTCTTC
13	-	TRBV14	TRBJ2-1	TRBD2	CASSQGLANEQFF	TGTGCCAGCAGCCAAGGACTAGCAAATGAGCAGTTCTTC
13	-	TRBV7-9	TRBJ1-5	-	CASSYGQNQPQHF	TGTGCCAGCAGCTACGGACAGAATCAGCCCCAGCATTTT
16	-	TRBV9	TRBJ2-1	-	CASSPRGGASYNEQFF	TGTGCCAGCAGCCCTAGGGGGGGGGCCTCCTACAATGAGCAGTTCTTC
14	-	TRBV28	TRBJ1-2	TRBD1	CASMTSGQWYGYTF	TGTGCCAGCATGACGTCGGGACAGTGGTACGGCTACACCTTC
15	-	TRBV7-2	TRBJ2-3	TRBD2	CASSPGTSAADTQYF	TGTGCCAGCAGCCCCGGGACTAGCGCGGCAGATACGCAGTATTTT
20	-	TRBV9	TRBJ2-3	TRBD1	CASSETGQGSGGTSTDTQYF	TGTGCCAGCAGCGAGACGGGACAGGGAAGCGGCGGAACTAGCACAGATACGCAGTATTTT
19	-	TRBV5-1	TRBJ2-1	TRBD2	CASSLAGLAGKSSYNEQFF	TGCGCCAGCAGCTTGGCGGGACTAGCGGGAAAGAGCTCCTACAATGAGCAGTTCTTC
14	-	TRBV27	TRBJ1-1	-	CASQKGVGGTEAFF	TGTGCCAGCCAAAAGGGGGTGGGGGGGACTGAAGCTTTCTTT
19	-	TRBV5-1	TRBJ2-7	TRBD1	CASSAHPGTGGFPEREQYF	TGCGCCAGCAGCGCCCACCCCGGGACAGGGGGCTTTCCGGAGAGGGAGCAGTACTTC
15	-	TRBV4-1	TRBJ1-2	-	CASSQGFQGSYGYTF	TGCGCCAGCAGCCAAGGGTTTCAGGGAAGCTATGGCTACACCTTC
15	-	TRBV7-2	TRBJ2-2	TRBD1	CASSSDRAGTGELFF	TGTGCCAGCAGCTCGGACAGGGCGGGCACCGGGGAGCTGTTTTTT
16	-	TRBV19	TRBJ1-5	TRBD1	CASSPGQVISNQPQHF	TGTGCCAGTAGTCCTGGACAGGTGATTAGCAATCAGCCCCAGCATTTT
12	-	TRBV27	TRBJ1-1	TRBD1	CASSPGQGTAFF	TGTGCCAGCAGTCCGGGACAGGGTACAGCTTTCTTT
15	-	TRBV5-1	TRBJ2-5	-	CASSLDYPDQETQYF	TGCGCCAGCAGCTTGGACTACCCAGACCAAGAGACCCAGTACTTC
14	-	TRBV18	TRBJ1-5	-	CASSPQGVNQPQHF	TGTGCCAGCTCACCTCAGGGCGTCAATCAGCCCCAGCATTTT
13	-	TRBV29-1	TRBJ1-1	TRBD1	CSGDRGTNTEAFF	TGCAGCGGGGACAGGGGAACGAACACTGAAGCTTTCTTT
14	-	TRBV9	TRBJ2-5	-	CASSPSGGDETQYF	TGTGCCAGCAGCCCCTCGGGGGGCGATGAGACCCAGTACTTC
13	-	TRBV27	TRBJ1-2	-	CASSFAGAYGYTF	TGTGCCAGCAGTTTTGCGGGGGCCTATGGCTACACCTTC
15	-	TRBV28	TRBJ2-2	TRBD2	CASSFILAGTGELFF	TGTGCCAGCAGTTTTATACTAGCGGGGACCGGGGAGCTGTTTTTT
15	-	TRBV3-1/TRBV3-2	TRBJ1-6	TRBD1	CATRGAGTGGSPLHF	TGTGCCACTAGGGGGGCCGGGACAGGGGGTTCACCCCTCCACTTT
13	once	TRBV18	TRBJ2-3	-	CASSPPSLDTQYF	TGTGCCAGCTCGCCCCCTAGCTTGGATACGCAGTATTTT
14	-	TRBV5-1	TRBJ2-1	TRBD2	CASSLDLAGNEQFF	TGCGCCAGCAGCTTGGATCTAGCGGGAAATGAGCAGTTCTTC
13	-	TRBV10-3	TRBJ1-3	-	CAISGISGNTIYF	TGTGCCATCAGCGGGATATCTGGAAACACCATATATTTT
14	-	TRBV21-1	TRBJ2-2	-	CASSKGPRGGELFF	TGTGCCAGCAGCAAAGGGCCCAGGGGCGGGGAGCTGTTTTTT
15	-	TRBV28	TRBJ2-1	TRBD1	CASRASGGAYNEQFF	TGTGCCAGCAGAGCTTCAGGGGGCGCTTACAATGAGCAGTTCTTC
15	once	TRBV19	TRBJ2-1	-	CASGGSRGSYNEQFF	TGTGCCAGTGGGGGGAGCAGGGGGTCCTACAATGAGCAGTTCTTC
13	-	TRBV9	TRBJ1-1	TRBD1	CASSGQGMGEAFF	TGTGCCAGCAGCGGACAGGGTATGGGTGAAGCTTTCTTT
15	many	TRBV4-2	TRBJ1-5	-	CASSQERRARQPQHF	TGTGCCAGCAGCCAAGAAAGGAGGGCTCGGCAGCCCCAGCATTTT